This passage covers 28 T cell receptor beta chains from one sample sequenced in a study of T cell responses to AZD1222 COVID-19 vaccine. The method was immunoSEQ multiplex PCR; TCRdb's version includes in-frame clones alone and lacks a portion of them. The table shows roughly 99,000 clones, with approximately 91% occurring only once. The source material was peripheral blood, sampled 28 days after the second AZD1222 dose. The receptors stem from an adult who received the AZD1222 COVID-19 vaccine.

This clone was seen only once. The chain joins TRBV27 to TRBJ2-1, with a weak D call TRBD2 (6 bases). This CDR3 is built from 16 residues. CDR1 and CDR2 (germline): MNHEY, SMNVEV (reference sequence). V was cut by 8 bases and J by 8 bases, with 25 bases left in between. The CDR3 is CASAPQRTTMSDEQFF. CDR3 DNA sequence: TGTGCCAGCGCGCCCCAGAGGACTACCATGAGCGATGAGCAGTTCTTC.

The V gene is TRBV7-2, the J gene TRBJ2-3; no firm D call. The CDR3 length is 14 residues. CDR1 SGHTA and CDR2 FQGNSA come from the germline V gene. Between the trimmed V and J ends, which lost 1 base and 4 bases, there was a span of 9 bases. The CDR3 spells CASSLGRPSDTQYF. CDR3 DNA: TGTGCCAGCAGCTTAGGGCGGCCTTCAGATACGCAGTATTTT.

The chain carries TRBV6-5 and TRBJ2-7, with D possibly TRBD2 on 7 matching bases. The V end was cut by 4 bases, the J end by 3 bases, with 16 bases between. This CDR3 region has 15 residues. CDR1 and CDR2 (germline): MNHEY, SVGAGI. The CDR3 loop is CASSSRDGGRYEQYF. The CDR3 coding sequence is TGTGCCAGCAGTTCCCGGGACGGGGGGCGCTACGAGCAGTACTTC.

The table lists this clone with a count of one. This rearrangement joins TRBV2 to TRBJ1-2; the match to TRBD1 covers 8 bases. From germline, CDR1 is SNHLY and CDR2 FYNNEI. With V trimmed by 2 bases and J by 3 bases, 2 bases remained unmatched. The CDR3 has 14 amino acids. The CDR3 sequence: CASSEQGADYGYTF. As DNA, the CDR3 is TGTGCCAGCAGTGAACAGGGGGCGGACTATGGCTACACCTTC.

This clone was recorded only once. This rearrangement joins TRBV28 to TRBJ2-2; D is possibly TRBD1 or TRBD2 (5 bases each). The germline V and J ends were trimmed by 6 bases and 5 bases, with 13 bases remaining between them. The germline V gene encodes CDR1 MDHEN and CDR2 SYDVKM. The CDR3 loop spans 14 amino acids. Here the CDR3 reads CASSFGGMTGELFF. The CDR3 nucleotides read TGTGCCAGCAGCTTTGGGGGAATGACCGGGGAGCTGTTTTTT.

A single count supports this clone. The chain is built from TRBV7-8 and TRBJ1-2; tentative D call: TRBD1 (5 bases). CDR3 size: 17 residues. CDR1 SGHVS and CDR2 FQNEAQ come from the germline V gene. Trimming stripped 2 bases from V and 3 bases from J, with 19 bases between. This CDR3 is CASSLKSPRGGDYGYTF. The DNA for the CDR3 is TGTGCCAGCAGCTTAAAGAGCCCAAGGGGCGGTGACTATGGCTACACCTTC.

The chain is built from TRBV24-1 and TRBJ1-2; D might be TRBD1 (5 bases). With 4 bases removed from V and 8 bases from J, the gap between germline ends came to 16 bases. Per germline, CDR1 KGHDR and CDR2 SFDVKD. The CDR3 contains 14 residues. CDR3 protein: CATSETAGLGGYTF. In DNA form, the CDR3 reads TGTGCCACCAGTGAGACCGCAGGGTTAGGCGGCTACACCTTC.

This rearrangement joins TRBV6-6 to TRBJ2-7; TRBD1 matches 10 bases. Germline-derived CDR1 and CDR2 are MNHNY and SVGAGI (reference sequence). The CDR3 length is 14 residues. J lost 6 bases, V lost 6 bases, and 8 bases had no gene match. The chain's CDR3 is CASSRGTGVSEQYF. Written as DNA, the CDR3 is TGTGCCAGCAGCCGTGGGACAGGGGTCTCCGAGCAGTACTTC.

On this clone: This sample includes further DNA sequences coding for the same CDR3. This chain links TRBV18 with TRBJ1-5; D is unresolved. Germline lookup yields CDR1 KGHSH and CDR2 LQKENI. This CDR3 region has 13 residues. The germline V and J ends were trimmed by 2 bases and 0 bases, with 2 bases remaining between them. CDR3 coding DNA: TGTGCCAGCTCACCAGATAGCAATCAGCCCCAGCATTTT. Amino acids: CASSPDSNQPQHF.

The CDR3 reads CASSVTVNSPLHF. For the CDR3, the DNA is TGTGCCAGCAGCGTTACAGTGAATTCACCCCTCCACTTT. The V and J genes are TRBV5-6 and TRBJ1-6, with D hard to call. The CDR3 is 13 residues long. The germline CDR1 and CDR2 sequences are SGHDT and YYEEEE. V lost 4 bases and J 7 bases, leaving 9 bases between the germline ends.

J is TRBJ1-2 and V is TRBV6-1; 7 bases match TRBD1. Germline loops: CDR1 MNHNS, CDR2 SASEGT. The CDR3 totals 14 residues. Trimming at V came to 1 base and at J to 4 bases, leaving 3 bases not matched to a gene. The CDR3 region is CASSEVGGRYGYTF. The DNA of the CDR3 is TGTGCCAGCAGTGAAGTAGGGGGCCGCTATGGCTACACCTTC.

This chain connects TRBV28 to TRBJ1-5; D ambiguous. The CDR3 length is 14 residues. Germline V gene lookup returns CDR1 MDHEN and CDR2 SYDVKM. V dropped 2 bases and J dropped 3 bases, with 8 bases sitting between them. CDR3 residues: CASSLGMHNQPQHF. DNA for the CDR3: TGTGCCAGCAGTTTAGGGATGCACAATCAGCCCCAGCATTTT.

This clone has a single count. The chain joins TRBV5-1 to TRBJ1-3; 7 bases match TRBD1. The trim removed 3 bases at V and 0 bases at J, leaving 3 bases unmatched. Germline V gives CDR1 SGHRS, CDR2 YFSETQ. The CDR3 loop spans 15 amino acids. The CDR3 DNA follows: TGCGCCAGCAGCTCAGGGGGAAGCTCTGGAAACACCATATATTTT. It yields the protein CASSSGGSSGNTIYF.

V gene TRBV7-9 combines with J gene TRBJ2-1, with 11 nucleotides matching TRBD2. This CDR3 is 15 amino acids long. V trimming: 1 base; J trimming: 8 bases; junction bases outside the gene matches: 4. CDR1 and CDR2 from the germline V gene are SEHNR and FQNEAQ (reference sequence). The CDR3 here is CASSLVAGGMDEQFF. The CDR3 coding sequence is TGTGCCAGCAGCTTAGTAGCGGGAGGGATGGATGAGCAGTTCTTC.

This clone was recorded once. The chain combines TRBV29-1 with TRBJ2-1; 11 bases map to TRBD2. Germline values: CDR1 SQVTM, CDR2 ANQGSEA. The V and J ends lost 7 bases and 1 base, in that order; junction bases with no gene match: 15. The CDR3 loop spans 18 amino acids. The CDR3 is CSASHLAGGDPSYNEQFF. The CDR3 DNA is TGCAGCGCCAGCCATCTAGCGGGAGGCGATCCTTCCTACAATGAGCAGTTCTTC.

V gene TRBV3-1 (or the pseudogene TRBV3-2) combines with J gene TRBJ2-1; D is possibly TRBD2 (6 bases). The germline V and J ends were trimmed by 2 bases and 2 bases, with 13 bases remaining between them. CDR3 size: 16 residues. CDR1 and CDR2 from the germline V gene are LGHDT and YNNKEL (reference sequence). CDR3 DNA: TGTGCCAGCAGCCAATGGAGGGGAACCACCTACAATGAGCAGTTCTTC. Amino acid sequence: CASSQWRGTTYNEQFF.

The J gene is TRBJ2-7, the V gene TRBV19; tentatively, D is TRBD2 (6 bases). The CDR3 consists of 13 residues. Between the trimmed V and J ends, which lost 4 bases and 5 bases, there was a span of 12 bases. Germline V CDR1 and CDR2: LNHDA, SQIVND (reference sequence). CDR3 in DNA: TGTGCCAGTAGTACATCGGGACTCGACGAGCAGTACTTC. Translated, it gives CASSTSGLDEQYF.

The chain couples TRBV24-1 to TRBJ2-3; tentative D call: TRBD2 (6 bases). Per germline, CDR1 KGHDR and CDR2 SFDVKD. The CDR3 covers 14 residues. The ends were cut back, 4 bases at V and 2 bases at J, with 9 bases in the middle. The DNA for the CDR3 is TGTGCCACCAGTGACACGGGGGACACAGATACGCAGTATTTT. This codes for CATSDTGDTDTQYF.

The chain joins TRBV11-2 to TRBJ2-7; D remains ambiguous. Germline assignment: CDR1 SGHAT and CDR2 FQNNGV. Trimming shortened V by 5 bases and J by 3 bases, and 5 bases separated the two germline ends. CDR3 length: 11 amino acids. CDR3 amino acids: CASSLHYEQYF. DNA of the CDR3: TGTGCCAGCAGCCTACACTACGAGCAGTACTTC. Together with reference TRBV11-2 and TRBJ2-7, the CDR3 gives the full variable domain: EAGVAQSPRYKIIEKRQSVAFWCNPISGHATLYWYQQILGQGPKLLIQFQNNGVVDDSQLPKDRFSAERLKGVDSTLKIQPAKLEDSAVYLCASSLHYEQYFGPGTRLTVT.

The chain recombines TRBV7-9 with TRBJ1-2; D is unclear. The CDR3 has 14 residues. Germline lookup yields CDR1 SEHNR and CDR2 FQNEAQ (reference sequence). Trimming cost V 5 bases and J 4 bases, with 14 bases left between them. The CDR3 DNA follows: TGTGCCAGCAGCCCAACTAATTACTTCTATGGCTACACCTTC. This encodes CASSPTNYFYGYTF.

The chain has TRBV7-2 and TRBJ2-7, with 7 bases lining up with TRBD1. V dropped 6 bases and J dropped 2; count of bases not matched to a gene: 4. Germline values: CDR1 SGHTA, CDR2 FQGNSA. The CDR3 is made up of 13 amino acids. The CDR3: CASRVTGAYEQYF. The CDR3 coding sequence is TGTGCCAGCAGAGTTACAGGGGCCTACGAGCAGTACTTC.

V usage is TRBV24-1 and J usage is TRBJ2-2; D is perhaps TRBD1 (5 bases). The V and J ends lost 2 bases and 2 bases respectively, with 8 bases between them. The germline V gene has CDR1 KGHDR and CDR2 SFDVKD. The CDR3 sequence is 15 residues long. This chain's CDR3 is CATSDSGRNTGELFF. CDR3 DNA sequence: TGTGCCACCAGTGATTCAGGGCGTAACACCGGGGAGCTGTTTTTT.

CDR3 residues: CASSGGLAGRGGSGELFF. The CDR3 DNA is TGTGCCAGCAGTGGTGGACTAGCGGGACGCGGAGGGTCCGGGGAGCTGTTTTTT. This chain uses TRBV6-1 with TRBJ2-2, with TRBD2 matching over 12 bases. The V segment lost 4 bases and the J segment 6 bases; nucleotides outside the gene matches: 12. Germline lookup yields CDR1 MNHNS and CDR2 SASEGT. This CDR3 comprises 18 residues.

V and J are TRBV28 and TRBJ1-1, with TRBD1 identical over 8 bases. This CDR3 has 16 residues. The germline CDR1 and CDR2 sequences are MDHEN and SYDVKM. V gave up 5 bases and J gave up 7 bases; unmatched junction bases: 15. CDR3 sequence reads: CASSLLPGTGGNEAFF. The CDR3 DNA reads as TGTGCCAGCAGTCTCCTACCCGGGACAGGAGGCAATGAAGCTTTCTTT.

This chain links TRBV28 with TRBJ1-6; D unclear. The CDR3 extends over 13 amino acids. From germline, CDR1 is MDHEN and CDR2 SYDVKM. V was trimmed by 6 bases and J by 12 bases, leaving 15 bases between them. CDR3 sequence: CASSETEWRPLHF. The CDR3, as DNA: TGTGCCAGCAGCGAGACGGAGTGGCGACCCCTCCACTTT.

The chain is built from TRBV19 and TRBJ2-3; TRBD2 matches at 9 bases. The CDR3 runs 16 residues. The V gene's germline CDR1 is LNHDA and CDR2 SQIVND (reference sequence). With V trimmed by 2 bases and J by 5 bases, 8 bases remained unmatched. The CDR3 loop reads CASSISSAGGGDTQYF. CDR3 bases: TGTGCCAGTAGTATAAGCTCAGCGGGAGGCGGAGATACGCAGTATTTT.

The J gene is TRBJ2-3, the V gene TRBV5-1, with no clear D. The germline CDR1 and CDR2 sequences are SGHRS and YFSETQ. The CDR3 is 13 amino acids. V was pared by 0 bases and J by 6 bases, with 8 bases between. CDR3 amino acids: CASSLVPLDTQYF. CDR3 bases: TGCGCCAGCAGCTTGGTTCCACTGGATACGCAGTATTTT.

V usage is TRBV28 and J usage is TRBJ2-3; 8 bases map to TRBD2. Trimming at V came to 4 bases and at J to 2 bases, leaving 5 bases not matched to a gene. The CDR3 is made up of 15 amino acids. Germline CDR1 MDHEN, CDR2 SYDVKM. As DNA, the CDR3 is TGTGCCAGCAGTTCACAGCGGGAGACCACAGATACGCAGTATTTT. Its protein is CASSSQRETTDTQYF.